These 6 T cell receptor beta chains originate from one sample sequenced in a study of cytomegalovirus exposure and HLA in healthy donors. Primers: 60 Vbeta forward and 13 Jbeta reverse. Some clones are missing from TCRdb's copy, which holds only in-frame ones; the method was immunoSEQ multiplex PCR. The sample includes some 200,000 clones, roughly 68% seen only once; the top ten take roughly 2.5%. The specimen sequenced was PBMCs. The receptors were sampled from a man aged 40-55 years in good health and CMV-seropositive.

The rearrangement uses TRBV27 and TRBJ2-7, with 11 positions matching TRBD2. CDR1 is MNHEY, CDR2 SMNVEV, per germline (reference sequence). This CDR3 spans 14 amino acids. V lost 5 bases to trimming and J lost 4 bases; unmatched junction nucleotides: 4. CDR3 protein: CASSVGTSGYEQYF. CDR3 DNA sequence: TGTGCCAGCAGTGTAGGGACTAGCGGATACGAGCAGTACTTC.

This chain joins TRBV11-2 and TRBJ2-7; tentatively, D is TRBD1 (8 bases). The V end lost 4 bases, the J end lost 3 bases, and 19 bases lay between the germline ends. Germline assignment: CDR1 SGHAT and CDR2 FQNNGV. The CDR3 extends over 16 amino acids. CDR3 nucleotides: TGTGCCAGCAGCTCTGGCACAGGGGGGAGGGTCTACGAGCAGTACTTC. Amino acids: CASSSGTGGRVYEQYF.

The chain joins TRBV10-3 to TRBJ2-5, with D maybe TRBD2 (5 bases). There are 14 residues in the CDR3. The V gene's germline CDR1 is ENHRY and CDR2 SYGVKD. Trimming shortened V by 10 bases and J by 3 bases, and 18 bases separated the two germline ends. In DNA form, the CDR3 reads TGTGCCACCCGCAACACAGTCGGGGAAGAGACCCAGTACTTC. Residues: CATRNTVGEETQYF.

The chain joins TRBV6-1 to TRBJ1-1, with D hard to call. Germline assignment: CDR1 MNHNS and CDR2 SASEGT. The CDR3 contains 13 residues. Trimming left V 6 bases short and J 2 bases short, with 10 bases between. The DNA for the CDR3 is TGTGCCAGCAGCACTTATTTAAACACTGAAGCTTTCTTT. Its translation is CASSTYLNTEAFF.

This chain uses TRBV18 with TRBJ1-1; 7 nucleotides agree with TRBD1. CDR3 length: 15 residues. CDR1 and CDR2 from the germline V gene are KGHSH and LQKENI. V lost 10 bases to trimming and J lost 2 bases; unmatched junction nucleotides: 13. CDR3 nucleotide sequence: TGTGCCACCATGACAGGGATTACCAAAAACACTGAAGCTTTCTTT. Its translation is CATMTGITKNTEAFF.

The chain links TRBV6-1 to TRBJ1-2; D is possibly TRBD1 (5 bases). The V end lost 6 bases, the J end lost 8 bases, and 19 bases lay between the germline ends. The CDR3 runs to 14 residues. Germline-derived CDR1 and CDR2 are MNHNS and SASEGT. CDR3 loop: CASRPRRGEGGYTF. CDR3 DNA sequence: TGTGCCAGCAGACCAAGGCGGGGGGAGGGAGGCTACACCTTC.